The 30 T cell receptor beta chains in this list originate from one sample, sequenced in a study of PD-1 blockade in classical Hodgkin lymphoma. Each patient relapsed following autologous stem cell transplantation, and prior brentuximab vedotin exposure differed. TCRdb's table, derived via immunoSEQ multiplex PCR, lists solely in-frame clones and lacks some. Here the sample spans about 86,000 clones, roughly nine tenths being singletons. The sample in question was peripheral blood mononuclear cells (PBMCs), obtained before the second cycle of nivolumab. All receptors derive from a human donor with classical Hodgkin lymphoma.

The chain links TRBV5-4 to TRBJ2-1; D call uncertain. V was clipped by 3 bases and J by 6 bases, with 7 bases between them. The CDR3 extends over 12 amino acids. Germline lookup yields CDR1 SGHNT and CDR2 YYREEE (reference sequence). In nucleotides, the CDR3 is TGTGCCAGCAGCTCTTTAGCCAATGAGCAGTTCTTC. Protein: CASSSLANEQFF.

The chain combines TRBV6-6 with TRBJ2-5; a possible D gene is TRBD1 (6 bases). V was trimmed by 6 bases and J by 3 bases, leaving 8 bases between them. There are 12 residues in the CDR3. Germline lookup yields CDR1 MNHNY and CDR2 SVGAGI (reference sequence). The CDR3 DNA reads TGTGCCAGCAGACGACAGGAAGAGACCCAGTACTTC. Its protein is CASRRQEETQYF.

The chain carries TRBV27 and TRBJ2-1; TRBD2 matches 8 bases. Germline V gene data show CDR1 as MNHEY and CDR2 as SMNVEV (reference sequence). The CDR3 spans 15 residues. V lost 6 bases to trimming and J lost 3 bases; unmatched junction nucleotides: 7. CDR3 protein: CASSFGLAGYNEQFF. The CDR3 DNA reads TGTGCCAGCAGCTTCGGGCTAGCGGGCTACAATGAGCAGTTCTTC.

This rearrangement joins TRBV6-1 to TRBJ2-1; D remains unclear. This CDR3 spans 14 amino acids. Per germline, CDR1 MNHNS and CDR2 SASEGT. The V gene lost 2 bases and the J gene lost 5 bases, with 10 bases spanning the gap. The CDR3 loop reads CASSESWSHNEQFF. The CDR3 DNA is TGTGCCAGCAGTGAATCTTGGAGCCACAATGAGCAGTTCTTC.

The chain uses TRBV11-2 and TRBJ2-7; D gene unclear. Trimming pared 1 base from V and 3 bases from J, leaving 13 bases between. CDR1 and CDR2 (germline): SGHAT, FQNNGV. The CDR3 contains 15 residues. The DNA of the CDR3 is TGTGCCAGCAGCTTAGCCAGGTCGGTGGACTACGAGCAGTACTTC. It translates to CASSLARSVDYEQYF.

V and J are TRBV5-4 and TRBJ2-7, with TRBD1 matching 7 bases. The CDR3 length is 13 residues. The germline V gene encodes CDR1 SGHNT and CDR2 YYREEE (reference sequence). J gave up 3 bases and V 4 bases, and 4 bases lay outside the gene matches. The CDR3 nucleotides are TGTGCCAGCAGCAACAGGGGATTCTACGAGCAGTACTTC. Protein: CASSNRGFYEQYF.

The gene calls are TRBV27 and TRBJ1-4, with D possibly being TRBD1 (5 bases). The CDR3 contains 14 residues. Germline V CDR1 and CDR2: MNHEY, SMNVEV (reference sequence). V lost 5 bases and J 3 bases, leaving 10 bases between the germline ends. CDR3: CASSPDRANEKLFF. CDR3 nucleotide sequence: TGTGCCAGCAGTCCCGACAGAGCTAATGAAAAACTGTTTTTT.

V usage is TRBV6-1 and J usage is TRBJ1-1; D is unclear. This CDR3 region has 13 residues. CDR1 MNHNS and CDR2 SASEGT come from the germline V gene. V lost 2 bases and J lost 7, with 11 bases in between. The CDR3 DNA follows: TGTGCCAGCAGTGAAAGCGAAATCCTTGAAGCTTTCTTT. Amino acid sequence: CASSESEILEAFF.

V gene TRBV5-1 combines with J gene TRBJ1-1, with 8 positions matching TRBD1. V was clipped by 2 bases and J by 3 bases; unmatched bases: 6. The CDR3 spans 15 residues. Germline CDR1 reads SGHRS; CDR2 reads YFSETQ. DNA of the CDR3: TGCGCCAGCAGCTTAATACAGGGGGTTGACACTGAAGCTTTCTTT. Its translation is CASSLIQGVDTEAFF.

This clone was seen more than once but under ten times. The gene calls are TRBV28 and TRBJ1-3; D uncertain. The CDR3 is made up of 13 amino acids. Per the germline V gene, CDR1 is MDHEN and CDR2 is SYDVKM. The V end was cut by 2 bases, the J end by 4 bases, with 6 bases between. The chain's CDR3 is CASSLRQGNTIYF. DNA of the CDR3: TGTGCCAGCAGTTTAAGACAAGGAAACACCATATATTTT.

CDR3 coding DNA: TGTGCCAGCAGTGCCCGGACTAGCGGGAGGCCTTACGAGCAGTACTTC. Protein sequence: CASSARTSGRPYEQYF. The V call is TRBV28, the J call TRBJ2-7, with 14 nucleotides matching TRBD2. This CDR3 region has 16 residues. After removal of 5 bases from V and 4 bases from J, the junction contained 7 bases not matched to a gene. From germline, CDR1 is MDHEN and CDR2 SYDVKM.

The chain couples TRBV19 to TRBJ2-3; perhaps TRBD1 as D (6 bases). V gave up 5 bases and J gave up 4 bases, with 10 bases separating them. Germline V gene lookup returns CDR1 LNHDA and CDR2 SQIVND (reference sequence). The CDR3 runs 13 residues. The CDR3 protein is CASSLYRADTQYF. CDR3 nucleotide sequence: TGTGCCAGTAGTCTGTACAGGGCAGATACGCAGTATTTT.

This sequence joins TRBV9 and TRBJ2-7; D gene uncertain. CDR1 and CDR2 from the germline V gene are SGDLS and YYNGEE. Trimming left V 0 bases short and J 0 bases short, with 7 bases between. The CDR3 contains 14 residues. The chain's CDR3 is CASSVDSFSYEQYF. In nucleotides, the CDR3 is TGTGCCAGCAGCGTAGATAGCTTCTCCTACGAGCAGTACTTC. Filled out from reference TRBV9 and TRBJ2-7, the complete variable domain reads DSGVTQTPKHLITATGQRVTLRCSPRSGDLSVYWYQQSLDQGLQFLIQYYNGEERAKGNILERFSAQQFPDLHSELNLSSLELGDSALYFCASSVDSFSYEQYFGPGTRLTVT.

The chain links TRBV14 to TRBJ1-2; perhaps TRBD1 as D (6 bases). CDR1 SGHDN and CDR2 FVKESK come from the germline V gene. V dropped 5 bases and J dropped 4 bases, with 11 bases sitting between them. The CDR3 has 13 residues. In nucleotides, the CDR3 is TGTGCCAGCAGCTCGACAGGACGCTATGGCTACACCTTC. As protein: CASSSTGRYGYTF. The full variable domain, with the rest looked up from reference TRBV14 and TRBJ1-2, is EAGVTQFPSHSVIEKGQTVTLRCDPISGHDNLYWYRRVMGKEIKFLLHFVKESKQDESGMPNNRFLAERTGGTYSTLKVQPAELEDSGVYFCASSSTGRYGYTFGSGTRLTVV.

The rearrangement joins TRBV7-9 to TRBJ1-2; a possible D gene is TRBD1 (5 bases). CDR1 and CDR2 (germline): SEHNR, FQNEAQ (reference sequence). The CDR3 loop spans 14 amino acids. V was pared by 4 bases and J by 0 bases, with 9 bases between. The CDR3 spells CASSSDTANYGYTF. Here the CDR3 DNA reads TGTGCCAGCAGCTCGGACACCGCTAACTATGGCTACACCTTC.

The genes are TRBV18 and TRBJ1-1; D not certain. The CDR3 has 18 residues. Between the trimmed V and J ends, which lost 2 bases and 1 base, there was a span of 20 bases. Germline V gene data show CDR1 as KGHSH and CDR2 as LQKENI. DNA of the CDR3: TGTGCCAGCTCACCAAAAGCTGGAGGGCCCAGAACGAACACTGAAGCTTTCTTT. Encoded protein: CASSPKAGGPRTNTEAFF.

V and J are TRBV7-9 and TRBJ2-7, with 12 bases fitting TRBD2. The junction had 4 bases not matched to a gene; V was cut back by 5 bases and J by 2 bases. Looked up from germline, CDR1 is SEHNR and CDR2 is FQNEAQ (reference sequence). CDR3 size: 15 residues. The CDR3 sequence is CASSPTSGGTYEQYF. The CDR3, as DNA: TGTGCCAGCAGCCCGACTAGCGGGGGCACCTACGAGCAGTACTTC.

The chain employs TRBV6-5 and TRBJ2-5; D may be TRBD2 (5 bases). Gene TRBJ2-7 matches the end of the DNA better, so the J call may be wrong. The CDR3 totals 13 residues. Germline loops: CDR1 MNHEY, CDR2 SVGAGI. This CDR3 reads CASSSRGISEQYF. DNA for the CDR3: TGTGCCAGCTCCTCACGGGGTATTAGCGAGCAGTACTTC.

The chain is built from TRBV6-5 and TRBJ2-7; possible D gene TRBD2, 6 bases. Looked up from germline, CDR1 is MNHEY and CDR2 is SVGAGI. This CDR3 region has 15 residues. V was clipped by 0 bases and J by 5 bases, with 14 bases between them. CDR3 region: CASSYSGGFRDEQYF. The CDR3, as DNA: TGTGCCAGCAGTTACTCTGGGGGGTTTCGAGACGAGCAGTACTTC.

The chain combines TRBV5-1 with TRBJ2-1; 7 nucleotides agree with TRBD2. This CDR3 spans 13 amino acids. CDR1 is SGHRS and CDR2 is YFSETQ in the germline V gene. The junction had 5 bases not matched to a gene; V was cut back by 3 bases and J by 8 bases. CDR3 in DNA: TGCGCCAGCAGCTCCCCCGCGGGAGATGAGCAGTTCTTC. It translates to CASSSPAGDEQFF.

The chain is built from TRBV6-6 and TRBJ2-1; D perhaps matches TRBD2 (7 bases). This CDR3 has 13 residues. The V gene's germline CDR1 is MNHNY and CDR2 SVGAGI (reference sequence). V dropped 6 bases and J dropped 8 bases, with 14 bases sitting between them. The CDR3 DNA reads TGTGCCAGCAGAAGGGGGGGGCTTTATGAGCAGTTCTTC. This codes for CASRRGGLYEQFF.

The chain combines TRBV7-9 with TRBJ2-5, with TRBD2 as a possible D gene (6 bases). Trimming took off 5 bases at V and 5 bases at J, with 24 bases between the two ends. This CDR3 has 17 residues. CDR1 is SEHNR and CDR2 is FQNEAQ in the germline V gene (reference sequence). The CDR3 here is CASSQLQGRDFGETQYF. The DNA of the CDR3 is TGTGCCAGCAGCCAATTACAAGGACGGGACTTCGGGGAGACCCAGTACTTC.

The rearrangement uses TRBV5-6 and TRBJ1-5, with D hard to call. Trimming cost V 5 bases and J 5 bases, with 17 bases left between them. This CDR3 comprises 15 residues. Germline V lookup: CDR1 SGHDT, CDR2 YYEEEE. DNA for the CDR3: TGTGCCAGCAGTGCAACGTTCGGGGTCGATCAGCCCCAGCATTTT. Amino acid sequence: CASSATFGVDQPQHF.

The gene calls are TRBV28 and TRBJ1-6, with TRBD1 identical over 7 bases. Looked up from germline, CDR1 is MDHEN and CDR2 is SYDVKM. The CDR3 spans 12 residues. J was trimmed by 14 bases and V by 10 bases; bases with no gene match: 11. The chain's CDR3 is CATEQGLGALHF. CDR3 DNA sequence: TGTGCCACCGAACAGGGGCTTGGAGCCCTCCACTTT.

The V gene is TRBV18, the J gene TRBJ2-7, with 8 positions matching TRBD2. Per the germline V gene, CDR1 is KGHSH and CDR2 is LQKENI. The ends lost 1 base at V and 2 bases at J; junction bases unmatched: 7. This CDR3 has 16 residues. In DNA, the CDR3 is TGTGCCAGCTCACCACAGCTAGCGGGTACCACCTACGAGCAGTACTTC. It codes for CASSPQLAGTTYEQYF.

V usage is TRBV4-1 and J usage is TRBJ1-4, with D perhaps TRBD1 (5 bases). V lost 1 base to trimming and J lost 8 bases, with 20 bases between them. The germline gives CDR1 MGHRA, CDR2 YSYEKL. CDR3 length: 17 amino acids. The CDR3 bases are TGCGCCAGCAGCCAAGTGTTCGACAGCATAAAACTAGAAAAACTGTTTTTT. The encoded protein is CASSQVFDSIKLEKLFF.

This chain joins TRBV6-5 and TRBJ1-2; no clear D gene. This CDR3 is built from 13 residues. V shed 5 bases and J shed 4 bases, with 11 bases lying between them. From germline, CDR1 is MNHEY and CDR2 SVGAGI. The CDR3 reads CASSTQKPYGYTF. The CDR3, as DNA: TGTGCCAGCAGTACACAGAAGCCCTATGGCTACACCTTC.

V usage is TRBV11-2 and J usage is TRBJ2-5, with 13 nucleotides matching TRBD2. Germline V gives CDR1 SGHAT, CDR2 FQNNGV. The CDR3 covers 14 residues. The V and J ends lost 9 bases and 3 bases, in that order; junction bases with no gene match: 4. The chain's CDR3 is CASKLAGGEETQYF. The DNA of the CDR3 is TGTGCCAGTAAACTAGCGGGGGGGGAAGAGACCCAGTACTTC.

J is TRBJ1-5 and V is TRBV9; no clear D. V was pared by 4 bases and J by 3 bases, with 8 bases between. In germline, CDR1 is SGDLS, CDR2 YYNGEE. CDR3 size: 13 residues. The CDR3 here is CASSPTHNQPQHF. CDR3 sequence (DNA): TGTGCCAGCAGCCCTACTCACAATCAGCCCCAGCATTTT.

This sequence joins TRBV28 and TRBJ2-3; the match to TRBD2 covers 14 bases. Germline values: CDR1 MDHEN, CDR2 SYDVKM. The CDR3 has 20 amino acids. V trimming: 2 bases; J trimming: 2 bases; junction bases outside the gene matches: 12. CDR3 coding DNA: TGTGCCAGCAGTTTAGGCATTACCGGGACTAGCGGGAGAGCCACAGATACGCAGTATTTT. It translates to CASSLGITGTSGRATDTQYF.